This TCR beta chain originates from a study of PD-L1 blockade in urothelial cancer. Overall study: Beginning in about 2014, patients received atezolizumab, given as 1,200 mg intravenously every 3 weeks.

CDR3 size: 14 residues. Trimming stripped 0 bases from V and 4 bases from J, with 9 bases between. The germline gives CDR1 MGHRA, CDR2 YSYEKL. Time point in this sample: pretreatment peripheral blood. Every PCR was spiked with synthetic TCR analog templates. Clones were sequenced by immunoSEQ multiplex PCR, and TCRdb holds only the in-frame ones, with some missing. The data hold tens of thousands of clones, with more than 65% observed a single time. Notes on the study in general: Enhanced expansion of tumor-associated blood clones at 3 weeks characterized durable-benefit patients.

This clone was counted a few times. Its antigen is unidentified. Sequenced material: PBMCs, taken around atezolizumab (anti-PD-L1) treatment. V gene TRBV4-1 combines with J gene TRBJ1-1; no clear D gene. The sequence was obtained from a man in his 70s with urothelial cancer. The CDR3 DNA is TGCGCCAGCAGCCAAGAAGAAGGGAGCACTGAAGCTTTCTTT. This encodes CASSQEEGSTEAFF.